Sequencing of this T cell receptor (beta chain) was carried out in a study of CD8 T cells in Susac syndrome. With random hexamers, about 0.5 to 1 ug RNA was reverse transcribed. TCR beta CDR3 was amplified by immunoSEQ covering 54 Vbeta and 13 Jbeta. MiXCR was run by TCRdb on the immunoSEQ multiplex PCR reads, yielding one entry per CDR3 protein. The sample carries 150,000 to 180,000 distinct CDR3 sequences, about 94% recorded once. The V gene's germline CDR1 is MNHEY and CDR2 SMNVEV (reference sequence). With V trimmed by 8 bases and J by 3 bases, 7 bases remained unmatched. CDR3 length equals 13 residues. The T cells that were sequenced for TCR beta were CD8+ and CD4+ cells from blood. The multiple sclerosis control group comprised treatment-naive patients with stable or active relapsing-remitting disease. Negative isolation was applied to CD8+ and CD4+ T cells, and FACS enrichment was applied to TEMRA cells.

This clonotype was seen a single time. The chain carries TRBV27 and TRBJ2-7; TRBD1 matches at 7 bases. Sequencing input: CD8+ T cells from PBMCs. The TCR comes from a human donor with multiple sclerosis. The CDR3 loop reads CASRDSSIYEQYF. CDR3 DNA: TGTGCCAGCCGGGACAGTTCCATCTACGAGCAGTACTTC.